The 10 T cell receptor beta chains below all came from one sample that was sequenced in a study of T cells after yellow fever vaccination. TCRdb recomputed calls from the 5' RACE reads with MiXCR, one row per CDR3 protein. The table lists fewer than 650,000 distinct CDR3 sequences, about a fifth of them singletons. Sample: PBMCs, taken less than 25 days after the first yellow fever vaccination. These receptors were obtained from a man between 18 and 29 years old who received the YFV17D yellow fever vaccine.

The gene calls are TRBV11-2 and TRBJ2-1; either TRBD1 or TRBD2 may supply D (5 bases each). CDR1 and CDR2 from the germline V gene are SGHAT and FQNNGV. This CDR3 is 14 amino acids long. The ends were cut back, 7 bases at V and 8 bases at J, with 18 bases in the middle. Written as DNA, the CDR3 is TGTGCCAGCACGTATGAGAGGGGCCAGGATGAGCAGTTCTTC. It codes for CASTYERGQDEQFF.

The V call is TRBV5-1, the J call TRBJ1-1; D is perhaps TRBD1 (5 bases). The germline V gene encodes CDR1 SGHRS and CDR2 YFSETQ. The V and J ends lost 3 bases and 5 bases respectively, with 17 bases between them. The CDR3 length is 15 residues. CDR3 region: CASSWGTIRGTEAFF. In DNA form, the CDR3 reads TGCGCCAGCAGCTGGGGAACAATACGGGGGACTGAAGCTTTCTTT.

This clonotype was found many times. The chain carries TRBV7-2 and TRBJ2-3; D is uncertain. V lost 3 bases and J 2 bases, leaving 6 bases between the germline ends. The germline V gene has CDR1 SGHTA and CDR2 FQGNSA. The CDR3 has 13 residues. CDR3 sequence: CASSLTITDTQYF. CDR3 coding DNA: TGTGCCAGCAGCTTGACAATCACAGATACGCAGTATTTT.

This clonotype was seen a single time. The CDR3 does not end in the conserved phenylalanine or tryptophan, so this is likely a read error. The chain has TRBV7-6 and TRBJ2-2, with D possibly matching TRBD1 (6 bases). Looked up from germline, CDR1 is SGHVS and CDR2 is FNYEAQ. The CDR3 has 13 residues. V was pared by 5 bases and J by 6 bases, with 10 bases between. Here the CDR3 reads CASSPTGSGELFS. The CDR3, as DNA: TGTGCCAGCAGCCCAACAGGGTCCGGGGAGCTGTTTTCT.

This clonotype was counted a few times. The chain has TRBV20-1 and TRBJ1-4, with no clear D. V dropped 3 bases and J dropped 7 bases, with 12 bases sitting between them. The germline gives CDR1 DFQATT, CDR2 SNEGSKA (reference sequence). The CDR3 sequence is 13 residues long. The CDR3 spells CSARFRSGEKLFF. CDR3 nucleotide sequence: TGCAGTGCTAGGTTCAGATCGGGTGAAAAACTGTTTTTT.

The chain links TRBV5-6 to TRBJ2-5, with D perhaps TRBD2 (6 bases). Trimming shortened V by 4 bases and J by 5 bases, and 15 bases separated the two germline ends. The germline gives CDR1 SGHDT, CDR2 YYEEEE. The CDR3 consists of 14 residues. This CDR3 reads CASSQRLGAETQYF. In DNA, the CDR3 is TGTGCCAGCAGCCAGCGACTAGGGGCGGAGACCCAGTACTTC.

Points on this clonotype: One junction end does not reproduce the germline sequence, and a read error may be involved. This sequence joins TRBV28 and TRBJ2-2; 7 bases match TRBD1. Germline V lookup: CDR1 MDHEN, CDR2 SYDVKM. The CDR3 covers 17 residues. CDR3 amino acids: CASRTTRTGTATGERFF. In DNA form, the CDR3 reads TGTGCCAGCAGGACCACACGAACCGGGACAGCCACCGGGGAGCGGTTTTTT.

V gene TRBV4-3 combines with J gene TRBJ2-1; TRBD2 agrees at 8 bases. Losses at the gene ends were 0 bases for V and 6 bases for J; bases not matched to a gene: 16. CDR3 length: 19 amino acids. Germline CDR1 and CDR2: LGHNA and YSLEER. DNA for the CDR3: TGCGCCAGCAGCCAAGAGGGGAAGGGACTAGGGGGGTCGGCCAATGAGCAGTTCTTC. Its protein product is CASSQEGKGLGGSANEQFF.

This clonotype showed up just a few times. This chain joins TRBV9 and TRBJ2-7; 8 bases map to TRBD1. The germline gives CDR1 SGDLS, CDR2 YYNGEE. This CDR3 is 14 amino acids long. V lost 4 bases, J lost 3 bases, and 6 bases stayed unmatched. The DNA of the CDR3 is TGTGCCAGCAGCTCCCCGGACAGGGTCTACGAGCAGTACGTC. This encodes CASSSPDRVYEQYV.

This sequence joins TRBV19 and TRBJ2-5; D may be TRBD2 (5 bases). Between the trimmed V and J ends, which lost 5 bases and 5 bases, there was a span of 12 bases. This CDR3 comprises 13 residues. Germline-derived CDR1 and CDR2 are LNHDA and SQIVND (reference sequence). The CDR3 DNA follows: TGTGCCAGTAGTTTAACCTGGAGGGAGACCCAGTACTTC. As protein: CASSLTWRETQYF.